This T cell receptor (beta chain) was sequenced for a study of CD8 T cell repertoires and HIV-1 epitope variants. On the study more broadly: T cells were stimulated with Twenty-five Gag and Nef peptides separately. Epitopes were three Gag families plus Nef HW9 and YT9.

CDR1 and CDR2 from the germline V gene are PRHDT and FYEKMQ (reference sequence). V dropped 1 base and J dropped 8 bases, with 8 bases sitting between them. This CDR3 has 13 amino acids. This table comes from immunoSEQ multiplex PCR, and its TCRdb copy is limited to in-frame clones, with some not included. The sample has 4,500 to 5,500 clones; around 69% are singletons. Concerning this clone itself: The antigen remains undetermined.

The TCR originated in a male donor with HIV. V is TRBV13 and J is TRBJ2-2; the D is unclear. The specimen was cultured CD8+ T cells derived from PBMCs. CDR3 sequence reads: CASSLATRGELFF. The CDR3 coding sequence is TGTGCCAGCAGCTTAGCCACAAGGGGGGAGCTGTTTTTT.